The sequence of this TCR beta chain was determined in a study of CXCR3-negative and CXCR3-positive naive CD8 T cells. Study overall: The TRB read total, about 130 million, broke down to about 1.5 +/- 0.3 million reads per library.

Naive cells were sorted as CD45RO-, CCR7+, CD27+ and CD95-. Study-wide results and caveats: Hydrophobicity was higher for TRB CDR3s found in CXCR3-positive naive cells than in CXCR3-negative naive cells.

A note on this clonotype: Antigen: not known.

Germline V lookup: CDR1 SGHTA, CDR2 FQGNSA. This CDR3 is built from 18 residues. Preparation of TRB cDNA libraries relied on 5' RACE carrying UMI labels. TCRdb re-called the 5' RACE reads and gives one entry per CDR3 protein, without DNA. Recorded here are tens of thousands of distinct CDR3 sequences; the top ten clones represent 0.5% to 0.55%. The material sequenced was naive CXCR3+ CD8+ T cells from blood. Subset reported: CD45RO-CCR7+CD27+CD95- naive CD8+ T cells expressing CXCR3 (TNR3+). The gene calls are TRBV7-2 and TRBJ1-1. The sequence was collected from a human donor in good health. Some clones in this sample may be carry-over from other donors' samples. The CDR3 region is CASSLTWGFSLFVTEAFF.